Detailed here is one TCR beta chain. The antigen is not known. The sample is drawn from a study of shared clonotypes between healthy human individuals. Study-wide results and caveats: Clonotype sharing among donors likely depends on sequencing depth.

Sequencing used immunoSEQ multiplex PCR; TCRdb keeps in-frame clones, though not all of them. The table lists over 2 million clones, 95% of them singletons, with 0.1% to 0.15% in the top ten. This clonotype was obtained from a man aged 18 to 30 in good health. The sequencing input was naive CD4+ T cells sorted from blood. Subset given: CD45RA+ positively selected.

The CDR3: CASSEEGRVGAFF. The DNA of the CDR3 is TGTGCCAGCAGTGAAGAGGGCAGAGTTGGGGCTTTCTTT. This sequence joins TRBV2 and TRBJ1-1; D gene unclear. Germline V gives CDR1 SNHLY, CDR2 FYNNEI. V gave up 1 base and J gave up 11 bases, with 14 bases separating them. The length of the CDR3 is 13 residues.